This T cell receptor beta chain was sequenced in a study of neoadjuvant anti-PD-1 for oral cavity cancer. Study results and limitations: Higher pretreatment Treg/Th17 ratios tracked higher pretreatment blood clonality.

With termini counted, the CDR3 has 15 amino acids. The V gene's germline CDR1 is MNHNS and CDR2 SASEGT. A remark on this clone: Its target is not known. No DNA is shown, since the ends of the CDR3 on it are uncertain; the CDR3 is the one TCRdb lists.

Repertoires were generated with immunoSEQ multiplex PCR, while TCRdb's copy carries only in-frame clones and drops some. The repertoire includes about 72,000 clones, approximately 82% of them detected once, and 3% to 4% sits in the top ten. This receptor was obtained from a person aged 35-79 years with oral cavity squamous cell carcinoma. This chain links TRBV6-1 with TRBJ1-1; TRBD1 is taken as the D call from the table, unchecked against the DNA. Material: PBMCs, obtained before nivolumab (anti-PD-1) treatment. This CDR3 is CASRYLDKANTEAFF.